This T cell receptor beta chain derives from a study of breast tumors, draining lymph nodes, adjacent tissues. General study results and limits: Compared with basal-like, luminal-like tumors shared significantly more repertoire with nontumor tissue. Tumors had less TCR diversity than lymph nodes, more than nontumor tissue.

MiXCR, run by TCRdb on the multiplex PCR reads, gives a single entry per CDR3 protein. The sample lists 290,000 or so distinct CDR3 sequences; around 30% were seen once. Turning to this clonotype: Its antigen is not identified.

V gave up 6 bases and J gave up 7 bases; unmatched junction bases: 8. The CDR3 has 13 residues. The lymph nodes were axillary draining lymph nodes from breast cancer patients. The J gene is TRBJ1-1, the V gene TRBV12-3 or TRBV12-4; TRBD1 aligns across 7 bases. The specimen sequenced was axillary lymph node tissue. This TCR derives from a female donor with breast cancer. Some clones in this sample may be carry-over from other donors' samples. This chain's CDR3 is CASSSDRTGEAFF. Written as DNA, the CDR3 is TGTGCCAGCAGCTCGGACAGGACGGGTGAAGCTTTCTTT.